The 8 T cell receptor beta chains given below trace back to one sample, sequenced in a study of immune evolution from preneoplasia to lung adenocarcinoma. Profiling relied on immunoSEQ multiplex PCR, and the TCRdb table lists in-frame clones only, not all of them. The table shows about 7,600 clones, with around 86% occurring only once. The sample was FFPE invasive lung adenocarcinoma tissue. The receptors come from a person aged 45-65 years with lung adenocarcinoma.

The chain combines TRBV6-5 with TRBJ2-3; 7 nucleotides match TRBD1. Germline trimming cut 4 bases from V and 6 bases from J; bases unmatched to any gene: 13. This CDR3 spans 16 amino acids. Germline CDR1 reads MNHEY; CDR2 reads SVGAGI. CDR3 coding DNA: TGTGCCAGCAGTTTGGCCGGGACAGAGGGTTTGGATACGCAGTATTTT. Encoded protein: CASSLAGTEGLDTQYF.

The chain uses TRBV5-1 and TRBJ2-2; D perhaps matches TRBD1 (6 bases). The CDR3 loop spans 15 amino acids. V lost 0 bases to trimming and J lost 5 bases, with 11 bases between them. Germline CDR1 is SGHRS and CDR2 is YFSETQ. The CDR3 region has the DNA TGCGCCAGCAGCTTGGTCCTACAGGGAACCGGGGAGCTGTTTTTT. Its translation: CASSLVLQGTGELFF.

CDR3 in amino acids: CASSLATRGGGYTF. The CDR3 nucleotides are TGCGCCAGCAGCTTGGCAACCAGGGGAGGGGGCTACACCTTC. The J gene is TRBJ1-2, the V gene TRBV5-1; D may be TRBD1 (6 bases). Germline-derived CDR1 and CDR2 are SGHRS and YFSETQ. V lost 0 bases and J lost 8, with 14 bases in between. The length of the CDR3 is 14 residues.

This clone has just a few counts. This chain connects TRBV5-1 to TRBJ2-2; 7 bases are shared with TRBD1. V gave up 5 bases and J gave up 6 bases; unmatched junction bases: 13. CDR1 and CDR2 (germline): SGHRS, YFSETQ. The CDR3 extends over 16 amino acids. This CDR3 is CASRLRTGSVSGELFF. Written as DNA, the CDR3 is TGCGCCAGCAGACTAAGGACAGGATCAGTGTCCGGGGAGCTGTTTTTT.

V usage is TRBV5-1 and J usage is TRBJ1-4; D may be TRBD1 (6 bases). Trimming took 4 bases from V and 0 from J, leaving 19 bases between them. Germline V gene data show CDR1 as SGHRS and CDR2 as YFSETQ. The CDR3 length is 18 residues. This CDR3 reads CASSRIGGASATNEKLFF. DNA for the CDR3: TGCGCCAGCAGCCGTATTGGGGGGGCGAGTGCAACTAATGAAAAACTGTTTTTT.

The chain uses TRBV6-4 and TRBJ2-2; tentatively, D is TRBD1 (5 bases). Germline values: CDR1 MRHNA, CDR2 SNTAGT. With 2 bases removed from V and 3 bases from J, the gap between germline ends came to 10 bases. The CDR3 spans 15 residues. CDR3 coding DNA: TGTGCCAGCAGTGACAAGGGGATGGACACCGGGGAGCTGTTTTTT. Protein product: CASSDKGMDTGELFF.

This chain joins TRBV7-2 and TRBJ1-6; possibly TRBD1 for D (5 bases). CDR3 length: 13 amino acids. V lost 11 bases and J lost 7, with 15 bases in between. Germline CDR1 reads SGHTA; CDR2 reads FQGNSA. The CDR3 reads CASRAGNNSPLHF. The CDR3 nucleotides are TGTGCCTCCCGGGCAGGGAACAATTCACCCCTCCACTTT.

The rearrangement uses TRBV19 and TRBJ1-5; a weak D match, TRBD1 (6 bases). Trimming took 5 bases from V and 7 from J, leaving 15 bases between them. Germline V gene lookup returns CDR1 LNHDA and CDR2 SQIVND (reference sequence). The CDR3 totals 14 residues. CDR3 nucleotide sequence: TGTGCCAGTAGTGTTTCAGGGGTTGGCCAGCCCCAGCATTTT. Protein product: CASSVSGVGQPQHF. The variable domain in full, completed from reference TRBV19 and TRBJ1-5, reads DGGITQSPKYLFRKEGQNVTLSCEQNLNHDAMYWYRQDPGQGLRLIYYSQIVNDFQKGDIAEGYSVSREKKESFPLTVTSAQKNPTAFYLCASSVSGVGQPQHFGDGTRLSIL.